This TCR beta chain was obtained from a study of somatic mutations in cytotoxic T cells in rheumatoid arthritis. The assay was immunoSEQ multiplex PCR, and TCRdb's table has in-frame clones only and misses some. The data hold about 7,100 clones, with 80% observed a single time. This clone was detected a few times. The CDR3 has 14 residues. Germline assignment: CDR1 SEHNR and CDR2 FQNEAQ (reference sequence). The V and J ends lost 5 bases and 6 bases, in that order; junction bases with no gene match: 3. Sequenced input: CD8+ T cells sorted from blood. The rearrangement joins TRBV7-9 to TRBJ1-4; 10 bases map to TRBD1. This sequence originates from an adult with rheumatoid arthritis. CDR3 protein: CASSLGQGHEKLFF. The CDR3 DNA reads TGTGCCAGCAGCCTGGGACAGGGGCATGAAAAACTGTTTTTT. Complete variable domain (other parts from reference TRBV7-9 and TRBJ1-4): DTGVSQNPRHKITKRGQNVTFRCDPISEHNRLYWYRQTLGQGPEFLTYFQNEAQLEKSRLLSDRFSAERPKGSFSTLEIQRTEQGDSAMYLCASSLGQGHEKLFFGSGTQLSVL.